This T cell receptor beta chain was captured in a study of blood T cell repertoires in COVID-19 (dated by TCRdb to 2020 to 2022). Some background on the complete study: Samples from collaborators originated in the United States, Italy and Spain and spanned both the acute and convalescent phases of COVID-19. The sample metadata nearly always contained a de-identified subject ID, COVID-19 status, age in years and sex. Where available, HLA class I and class II types were taken from metadata supplied by the sample provider and were not determined by assay-based typing. A freely available public database, intended as a resource for researchers studying the immune response to SARS-CoV-2, is where the repertoires were released. The dataset comprised deeply sampled blood TCRbeta repertoires from subjects exposed to, actively infected with, or recovered from COVID-19. The samples were drawn from two sources: the first 160 participants of the ongoing ImmuneRACE study, and fewer than 1,500 subjects contributed by 6 global collaborators. The prospective study material was composed of cDNA or gDNA derived from T cells, B-cell-depleted T cells, or PBMCs.

Taken from cysteine to phenylalanine, the CDR3 has 14 residues. Of the read, only the CDR3 DNA is kept; its 42 bases are in frame from base 1. The CDR1 and CDR2 encoded by the germline V gene (reference sequence) are MNHEY and SMNVEV. V is clipped by 8 bases and J by 1 base, and the sequence between their germline boundaries is 12 bases long. The collaborating institutions used their own protocols to collect whole blood in K2EDTA tubes. For TCRbeta analysis, collaborators shipped samples in one of three forms: frozen whole blood, isolated PBMCs, or DNA extracted from either of those sample types. The immunoSEQ Assay, a bias-controlled multiplex PCR, was used to amplify TCRbeta CDR3 regions from genomic DNA. Per the original workflow: The number of nucleated cells in each sample was estimated from the amplification of reference gene primers within the assay. To quantify the absolute abundance of each unique TCRbeta CDR3 rearrangement, sequence reads were collapsed and filtered. For each sample, productive Simpson clonality was calculated as the square root of Simpson's diversity index over productive rearrangements. Held by TCRdb, this immuneACCESS table contains in-frame sequences only and omits some clones. Under half of the omission traces to an unresolved V gene where checked; the cause of the rest is unknown. Clonal size and the V and J genes are those of that table, whereas D and trimming came from the DNA. The sample table holds under 250,000 clones, of which less than 85% were seen once. About 2.5% of the sample is held by the ten biggest clonotypes.

Points the paper makes about the study in general: The quantity of clinical and demographic metadata differed by source and by participant and was supplied without curation.

Remarks on this clone: Its antigen has not been determined. The record has no base qualities; no much larger clone is one base away.

This TCR came from a woman in her seventies with active or convalescent COVID-19. The chain is assembled from TRBV27 and TRBJ2-1; the best D guess is TRBD2, with 6 bases matching. The sequencing sample was made of peripheral blood. The CDR3 corresponds to CASGDWGSYNEQFF. The sequenced DNA is TGTGCCAGCGGGGACTGGGGTTCCTACAATGAGCAGTTCTTC.